This T cell receptor (beta chain) was sequenced in a study of T-cell reconstitution after alpha-beta-depleted transplantation in children. Study-level points and caveats: Surviving thymic progenitors and recipient T cells were the source of high TCRbeta diversity at day 60 in some patients. Where alpha-beta T cells came from about two months after transplant was reportedly several hundred expanded graft clones. After one year, T-cell counts and TCRbeta diversity mostly came from new T cells.

Preparation of the TCRbeta library was carried out with unique molecular identifiers. TCRdb reprocessed the PCR reads via MiXCR and lists one record per CDR3 protein. Of almost 600,000 distinct CDR3 sequences listed, 25% to 30% were seen once; the top ten hold under 45%. Per germline, CDR1 DFQATT and CDR2 SNEGSKA (reference sequence). V was pared by 1 base and J by 6 bases, with 7 bases between. CDR3 length: 12 amino acids. This clonotype came up a few times. The target antigen is unknown. This chain joins TRBV20-1 and TRBJ2-1, with unresolved D. The TCR sequence derives from a boy less than two years old with Wiskott-Aldrich syndrome, due to receive a stem cell transplant. This material consisted of PBMCs, taken before TCRalphabeta/CD19-depleted stem cell transplant. The CDR3 DNA follows: TGCAGTGCTAGAGCCCGGCGCAATGAGCAGTTCTTC. This codes for CSARARRNEQFF.